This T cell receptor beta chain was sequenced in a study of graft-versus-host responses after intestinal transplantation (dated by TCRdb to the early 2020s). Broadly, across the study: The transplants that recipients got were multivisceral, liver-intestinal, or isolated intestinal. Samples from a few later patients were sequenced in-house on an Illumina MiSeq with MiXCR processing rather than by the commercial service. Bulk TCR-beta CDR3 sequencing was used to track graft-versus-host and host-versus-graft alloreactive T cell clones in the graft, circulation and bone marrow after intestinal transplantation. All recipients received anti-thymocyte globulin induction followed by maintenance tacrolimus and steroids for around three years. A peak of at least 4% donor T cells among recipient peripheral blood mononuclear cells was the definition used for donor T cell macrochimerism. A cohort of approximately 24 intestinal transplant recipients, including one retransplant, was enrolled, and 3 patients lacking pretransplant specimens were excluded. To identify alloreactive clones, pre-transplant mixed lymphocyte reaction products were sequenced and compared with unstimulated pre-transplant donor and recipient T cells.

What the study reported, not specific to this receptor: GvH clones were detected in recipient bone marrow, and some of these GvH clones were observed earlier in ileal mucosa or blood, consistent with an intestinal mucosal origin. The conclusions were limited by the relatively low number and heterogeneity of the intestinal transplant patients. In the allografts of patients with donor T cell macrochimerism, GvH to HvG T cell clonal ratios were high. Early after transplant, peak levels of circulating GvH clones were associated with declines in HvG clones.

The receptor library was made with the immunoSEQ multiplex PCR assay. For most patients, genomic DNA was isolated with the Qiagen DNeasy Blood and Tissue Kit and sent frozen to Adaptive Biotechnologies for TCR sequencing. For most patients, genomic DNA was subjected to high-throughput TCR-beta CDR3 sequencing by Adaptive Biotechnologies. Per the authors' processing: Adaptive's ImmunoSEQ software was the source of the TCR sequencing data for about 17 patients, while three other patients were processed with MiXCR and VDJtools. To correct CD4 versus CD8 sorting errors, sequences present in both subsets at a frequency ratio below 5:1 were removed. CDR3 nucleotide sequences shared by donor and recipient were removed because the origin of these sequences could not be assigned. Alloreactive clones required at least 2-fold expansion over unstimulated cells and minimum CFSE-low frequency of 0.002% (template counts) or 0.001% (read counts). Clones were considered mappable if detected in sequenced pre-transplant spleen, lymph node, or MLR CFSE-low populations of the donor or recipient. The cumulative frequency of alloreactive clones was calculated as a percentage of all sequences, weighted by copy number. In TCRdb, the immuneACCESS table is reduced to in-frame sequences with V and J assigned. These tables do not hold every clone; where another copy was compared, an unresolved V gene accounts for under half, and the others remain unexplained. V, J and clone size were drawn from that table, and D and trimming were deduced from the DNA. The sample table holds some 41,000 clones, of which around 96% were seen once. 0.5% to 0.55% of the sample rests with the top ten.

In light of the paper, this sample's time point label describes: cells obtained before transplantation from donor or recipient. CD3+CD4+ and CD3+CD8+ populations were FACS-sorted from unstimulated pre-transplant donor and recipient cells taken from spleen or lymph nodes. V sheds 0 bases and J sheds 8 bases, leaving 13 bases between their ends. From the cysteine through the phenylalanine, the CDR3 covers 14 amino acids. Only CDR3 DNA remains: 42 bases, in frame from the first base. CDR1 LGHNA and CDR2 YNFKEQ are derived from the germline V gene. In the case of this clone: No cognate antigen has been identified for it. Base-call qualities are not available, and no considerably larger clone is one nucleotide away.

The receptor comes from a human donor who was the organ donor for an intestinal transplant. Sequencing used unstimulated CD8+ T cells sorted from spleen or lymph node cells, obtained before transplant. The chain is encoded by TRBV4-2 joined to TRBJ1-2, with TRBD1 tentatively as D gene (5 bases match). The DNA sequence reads TGTGCCAGCAGCCAAGATTGGGGCAAGGTAGGCTACACCTTC. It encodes CASSQDWGKVGYTF.